A selection of T cell receptor beta chains follows, all from one sample in a study of blood T cell repertoires in COVID-19. Clones were sequenced by immunoSEQ multiplex PCR, and TCRdb holds only the in-frame ones, with some missing. The sample has 150,000 to 200,000 clones; 80% to 90% are singletons. Sequencing was performed on PBMCs or T cells enriched from blood (not recorded which). These receptors originate from a woman under 30 who had recovered from COVID-19. Each CDR3 is given with its conserved first and last residue. D genes are given only for firm matches. Clone size is given for some rows only: seen once, a few or many times, or a class if the clone is expanded.

d_call | j_call | v_call | clone_size | cdr3_aa | cdr3_nt
TRBD1 | TRBJ2-7 | TRBV6-6 | NA | CASSYGGQPYEQYF | TGTGCCAGCAGTTACGGGGGACAGCCCTACGAGCAGTACTTC
TRBD1 | TRBJ1-2 | TRBV28 | NA | CASSHPFGTGNYGYTF | TGTGCCAGCAGTCACCCATTTGGGACAGGGAACTATGGCTACACCTTC
TRBD2 | TRBJ2-1 | TRBV5-1 | NA | CASSLAASGMWFNEQFF | TGCGCCAGCAGCTTGGCTGCGAGCGGGATGTGGTTCAATGAGCAGTTCTTC
NA | TRBJ1-6 | TRBV28 | NA | CASSKQGRNSPLHF | TGTGCCAGCAGTAAACAGGGTAGGAATTCACCCCTCCACTTT
NA | TRBJ2-5 | TRBV27 | NA | CASSFGAGFQETQYF | TGTGCCAGCAGTTTCGGGGCGGGGTTCCAAGAGACCCAGTACTTC
TRBD2 | TRBJ2-1 | TRBV29-1 | NA | CSVGLGGRARNEQFF | TGCAGCGTTGGCCTAGGTGGGAGGGCTCGCAATGAGCAGTTCTTC
TRBD1 | TRBJ1-5 | TRBV30 | NA | CAWGTGDHQPQHF | TGTGCCTGGGGTACAGGGGACCATCAGCCCCAGCATTTT
NA | TRBJ2-7 | TRBV30 | NA | CAWDRGGASYEQYF | TGTGCCTGGGACCGAGGGGGGGCTTCCTACGAGCAGTACTTC
NA | TRBJ1-2 | TRBV3-1/TRBV3-2 | NA | CASSHDSNYGYTF | TGTGCCAGCAGCCATGACAGTAACTATGGCTACACCTTC
TRBD1 | TRBJ2-3 | TRBV30 | NA | CAWSGTGARGDTQYF | TGTGCCTGGAGTGGGACAGGGGCGAGGGGGGATACGCAGTATTTT
NA | TRBJ2-5 | TRBV3-1/TRBV3-2 | NA | CASSQDIVSRGTQYF | TGTGCCAGCAGCCAAGACATTGTTTCCCGGGGGACCCAGTACTTC
TRBD1 | TRBJ2-1 | TRBV5-1 | NA | CASSLDRGLDNEQFF | TGCGCCAGCAGCTTGGACAGGGGGCTCGACAATGAGCAGTTCTTC
NA | TRBJ1-5 | TRBV6-5 | NA | CATDPPGASQPQHF | TGTGCCACCGACCCTCCAGGGGCAAGTCAGCCCCAGCATTTT
NA | TRBJ2-1 | TRBV11-3 | few | CASSLGYRGGEQFF | TGTGCCAGCAGCTTAGGTTACCGGGGAGGTGAGCAGTTCTTC
TRBD2 | TRBJ2-7 | TRBV5-6 | NA | CASSRTGLGAEQYF | TGTGCCAGCAGCCGAACGGGACTAGGGGCCGAGCAGTACTTC
NA | TRBJ1-2 | TRBV6-5 | NA | CASSSRGRGYGYTF | TGTGCCAGCAGTAGTAGGGGTAGGGGATATGGCTACACCTTC
TRBD1 | TRBJ2-1 | TRBV5-8 | NA | CASSTGQGVFYNEQFF | TGTGCCAGCAGCACCGGACAGGGGGTGTTCTACAATGAGCAGTTCTTC
NA | TRBJ2-7 | TRBV10-1 | NA | CASSRGVSYEQYF | TGCGCCAGCAGCAGGGGAGTATCCTACGAGCAGTACTTC
TRBD1 | TRBJ1-6 | TRBV7-7 | NA | CASSLGKGARNSPLHF | TGTGCTAGCAGCCTAGGGAAGGGGGCGAGGAATTCACCCCTCCACTTT
TRBD2 | TRBJ2-5 | TRBV28 | NA | CASSSGAGVETQYF | TGTGCCAGCAGTTCTGGAGCGGGGGTCGAGACCCAGTACTTC
NA | TRBJ1-2 | TRBV7-8 | once | CASSLAQGQGYTF | TGTGCCAGCAGCTTAGCTCAGGGTCAAGGCTACACCTTC
TRBD1 | TRBJ1-5 | TRBV24-1 | NA | CATSDPPGQGNSGQPQHF | TGTGCCACCAGTGACCCACCGGGACAGGGAAATTCTGGTCAGCCCCAGCATTTT
TRBD2 | TRBJ2-3 | TRBV10-3 | NA | CAIAPTSGTDTQYF | TGTGCCATCGCCCCCACTAGCGGCACAGATACGCAGTATTTT
NA | TRBJ2-3 | TRBV2 | NA | CASSLGGSPGTDTQYF | TGTGCCAGCAGTCTTGGGGGCTCCCCGGGCACAGATACGCAGTATTTT
TRBD1 | TRBJ2-3 | TRBV7-9 | NA | CASSSGQESTDTQYF | TGTGCCAGCAGCTCGGGACAGGAGAGCACAGATACGCAGTATTTT
TRBD2 | TRBJ2-1 | TRBV28 | NA | CAIRRRWTSGRWNEQFF | TGTGCCATCCGGAGGAGGTGGACTAGCGGGAGGTGGAATGAGCAGTTCTTC
NA | TRBJ1-1 | TRBV28 | NA | CASSFAQTEAFF | TGTGCCAGCAGTTTTGCCCAGACTGAAGCTTTCTTT
NA | TRBJ1-2 | TRBV28 | few | CASTVPNYGYTF | TGTGCCAGCACGGTCCCTAACTATGGCTACACCTTC
TRBD2 | TRBJ2-7 | TRBV2 | NA | CASNPPGLGPHEQYF | TGTGCCAGCAATCCACCGGGACTAGGGCCCCACGAGCAGTACTTC
NA | TRBJ2-5 | TRBV7-2 | NA | CASRQQETQYF | TGTGCCAGCAGACAACAAGAGACCCAGTACTTC
TRBD1 | TRBJ1-2 | TRBV15 | few | CATSRGIQGASYTF | TGTGCCACCAGCAGAGGAATACAGGGGGCGAGCTACACCTTC
NA | TRBJ1-4 | TRBV7-2 | NA | CASSLVQQDRGEKLFF | TGTGCCAGCAGCTTAGTTCAGCAGGATAGGGGTGAAAAACTGTTTTTT
TRBD1 | TRBJ1-2 | TRBV28 | NA | CASSPGQTLIGYTF | TGTGCCAGCAGTCCGGGACAGACCTTAATAGGCTACACCTTC
TRBD2 | TRBJ2-4 | TRBV5-1 | NA | CASRRTSEAKNIQYF | TGCGCCAGCAGGAGGACTAGCGAAGCCAAAAACATTCAGTACTTC
TRBD1 | TRBJ1-6 | TRBV6-2/TRBV6-3 | NA | CASSTQRDRSSYNSPLHF | TGTGCCAGCAGTACCCAACGGGACAGAAGCTCCTATAATTCACCCCTCCACTTT
NA | TRBJ1-1 | TRBV28 | NA | CATGNTEAFF | TGTGCTACAGGGAACACTGAAGCTTTCTTT
TRBD1 | TRBJ1-5 | TRBV19 | NA | CASSIAGQGLSNQPQHF | TGTGCCAGTAGTATAGCAGGACAGGGTCTTAGCAATCAGCCCCAGCATTTT
NA | TRBJ1-4 | TRBV5-4 | NA | CASSWGVEKLFF | TGTGCCAGCAGCTGGGGAGTCGAAAAACTGTTTTTT
NA | TRBJ1-3 | TRBV28 | NA | CASTPAGVDTIYF | TGTGCCAGCACCCCCGCAGGGGTGGACACCATATATTTT
TRBD2 | TRBJ2-1 | TRBV4-3 | once | CASSQVSGGYNEQFF | TGCGCCAGCAGCCAAGTAAGCGGGGGCTACAATGAGCAGTTCTTC
NA | TRBJ2-3 | TRBV5-1 | NA | CASTEEASRYDTQYF | TGCGCCAGCACCGAGGAAGCGTCGCGTTACGATACGCAGTATTTT
TRBD1 | TRBJ1-5 | TRBV28 | NA | CASSLASQGLRQPQHF | TGTGCCAGCAGTTTGGCGTCACAGGGGCTGAGGCAGCCCCAGCATTTT
NA | TRBJ2-2 | TRBV27 | NA | CASSPGANTGELFF | TGTGCCAGCAGCCCAGGGGCAAACACCGGGGAGCTGTTTTTT
NA | TRBJ2-2 | TRBV4-3 | NA | CASSPGGAGELFF | TGCGCCAGCAGCCCCGGTGGAGCCGGGGAGCTGTTTTTT
TRBD1 | TRBJ1-1 | TRBV29-1 | NA | CSVEDPRDRDTEAFF | TGCAGCGTTGAAGACCCTAGGGACAGGGACACTGAAGCTTTCTTT
TRBD1 | TRBJ1-1 | TRBV19 | NA | CASSNRNRGGGTEAFF | TGTGCCAGTAGTAATCGCAACAGGGGCGGAGGCACTGAAGCTTTCTTT
TRBD2 | TRBJ2-1 | TRBV5-5 | NA | CASSWAGLGSVSEQFF | TGTGCCAGCAGCTGGGCAGGACTAGGTTCGGTCAGTGAGCAGTTCTTC
NA | TRBJ2-6 | TRBV2 | NA | CASTEGLSGANVLTF | TGTGCCAGCACCGAAGGACTCTCTGGGGCCAACGTCCTGACTTTC
NA | TRBJ1-3 | TRBV4-1 | NA | CASSQGTSGNTIYF | TGCGCCAGCAGCCAAGGGACATCAGGAAACACCATATATTTT
TRBD2 | TRBJ2-5 | TRBV30 | NA | CAWSGGAGGPQETQYF | TGTGCCTGGAGTGGAGGGGCGGGAGGCCCTCAAGAGACCCAGTACTTC